This T cell receptor beta chain was obtained from a study of blood T cells in healthy people across ages. This clonotype turned up a few times. Through a sample-barcoded 5' primer and a J-beta primer mix, a second PCR was run for roughly 6 to 12 cycles. Each CDR3 protein gets one entry after TCRdb re-called the 5' RACE reads with MiXCR. This table holds 780,000 or so distinct CDR3 sequences, roughly 25% found once. The sample also formed part of further work on T cells of mothers and their children.

Sequences were obtained from blood. The receptor's source is a boy between 10 and 17 years old in good health.

CDR3 sequence (DNA): TGTGCCAGCAGCCCCGGGGGGGGGTACCCAGATACGCAGTATTTT. Its protein product is CASSPGGGYPDTQYF. The rearrangement joins TRBV28 to TRBJ2-3; 8 bases are shared with TRBD2. V was clipped by 6 bases and J by 4 bases; unmatched bases: 9. The CDR3 is made up of 15 amino acids. CDR1 MDHEN and CDR2 SYDVKM come from the germline V gene.